Listed here is a single T cell receptor (beta chain). The antigen is undetermined. This record comes from a study of cytomegalovirus exposure and HLA in healthy donors. This CDR3 has 15 amino acids. With V trimmed by 2 bases and J by 3 bases, 7 bases remained unmatched. Germline loops: CDR1 SGHRS, CDR2 YFSETQ. TCRdb's copy holds only in-frame clones and misses some; the assay was immunoSEQ multiplex PCR. This sample has about 110,000 clones, with approximately 86% found just once. Study-level results: The authors listed approximately 150 TCR beta chains as cytomegalovirus-associated. The tendency of first-cohort TCR clusters to co-occur in the 120 validation repertoires was identified by a subsequent analysis.

The source is a woman aged 18-29 years in good health and CMV-seronegative. The material sequenced was PBMCs. This chain connects TRBV5-1 to TRBJ1-1, with TRBD1 matching 7 bases. The CDR3 coding sequence is TGCGCCAGCAGCTTAAACGACAGGGCTTACACTGAAGCTTTCTTT. Its protein is CASSLNDRAYTEAFF.